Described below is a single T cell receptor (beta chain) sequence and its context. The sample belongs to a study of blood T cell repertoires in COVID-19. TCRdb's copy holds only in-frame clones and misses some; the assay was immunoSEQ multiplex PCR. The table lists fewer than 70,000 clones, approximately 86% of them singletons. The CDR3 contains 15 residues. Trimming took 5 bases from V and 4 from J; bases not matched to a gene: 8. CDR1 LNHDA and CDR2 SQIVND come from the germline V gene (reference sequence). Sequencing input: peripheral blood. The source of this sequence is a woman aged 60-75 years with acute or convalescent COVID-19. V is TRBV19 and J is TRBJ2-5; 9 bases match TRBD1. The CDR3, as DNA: TGTGCCAGTAGTGCGGTCACAGGGGGCGTAGAGACCCAGTACTTC. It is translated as CASSAVTGGVETQYF.